The clone carrying this TCR beta chain was counted only a few times. What it binds is unknown. CDR3-region Arm-PCR and iRepertoire HTBI primers produced the TCR beta libraries. One entry per CDR3 protein results from TCRdb running MiXCR on the multiplex PCR reads. Of hundreds of thousands of distinct CDR3 sequences listed, around 15% are singletons. Trimming pared 3 bases from V and 5 bases from J, leaving 7 bases between. The CDR3 consists of 12 residues. Germline lookup yields CDR1 SNHLY and CDR2 FYNNEI. These data originate in a study of regulatory T cells in long-lasting Graves disease. Stated time point: newly diagnosed GD, antithyroid drugs for less than 3 months. The TCR library was prepared using RNA isolated from PBMCs. Graves' disease diagnosis used American Thyroid Association guidelines. Findings and caveats of the study: Relative to newly diagnosed Graves' patients, persistent ones had lower TCR diversity. Accuracy might have suffered from few samples.

Another study also made use of these data, one on T cells in Graves' hyperthyroidism and ophthalmopathy. That study adds: Most clonotypes expanded in the thyroid (above 0.001) were also present in blood.

V gene TRBV2 combines with J gene TRBJ1-2; no clear D gene. Sequencing used peripheral blood mononuclear cells (PBMCs), obtained at new diagnosis, from a patient treated with antithyroid drugs. The origin of this receptor is a middle-aged man with Graves disease. CDR3 sequence reads: CASSEGFYGYTF. CDR3 DNA sequence: TGTGCCAGCAGTGAGGGGTTTTATGGCTACACCTTC.